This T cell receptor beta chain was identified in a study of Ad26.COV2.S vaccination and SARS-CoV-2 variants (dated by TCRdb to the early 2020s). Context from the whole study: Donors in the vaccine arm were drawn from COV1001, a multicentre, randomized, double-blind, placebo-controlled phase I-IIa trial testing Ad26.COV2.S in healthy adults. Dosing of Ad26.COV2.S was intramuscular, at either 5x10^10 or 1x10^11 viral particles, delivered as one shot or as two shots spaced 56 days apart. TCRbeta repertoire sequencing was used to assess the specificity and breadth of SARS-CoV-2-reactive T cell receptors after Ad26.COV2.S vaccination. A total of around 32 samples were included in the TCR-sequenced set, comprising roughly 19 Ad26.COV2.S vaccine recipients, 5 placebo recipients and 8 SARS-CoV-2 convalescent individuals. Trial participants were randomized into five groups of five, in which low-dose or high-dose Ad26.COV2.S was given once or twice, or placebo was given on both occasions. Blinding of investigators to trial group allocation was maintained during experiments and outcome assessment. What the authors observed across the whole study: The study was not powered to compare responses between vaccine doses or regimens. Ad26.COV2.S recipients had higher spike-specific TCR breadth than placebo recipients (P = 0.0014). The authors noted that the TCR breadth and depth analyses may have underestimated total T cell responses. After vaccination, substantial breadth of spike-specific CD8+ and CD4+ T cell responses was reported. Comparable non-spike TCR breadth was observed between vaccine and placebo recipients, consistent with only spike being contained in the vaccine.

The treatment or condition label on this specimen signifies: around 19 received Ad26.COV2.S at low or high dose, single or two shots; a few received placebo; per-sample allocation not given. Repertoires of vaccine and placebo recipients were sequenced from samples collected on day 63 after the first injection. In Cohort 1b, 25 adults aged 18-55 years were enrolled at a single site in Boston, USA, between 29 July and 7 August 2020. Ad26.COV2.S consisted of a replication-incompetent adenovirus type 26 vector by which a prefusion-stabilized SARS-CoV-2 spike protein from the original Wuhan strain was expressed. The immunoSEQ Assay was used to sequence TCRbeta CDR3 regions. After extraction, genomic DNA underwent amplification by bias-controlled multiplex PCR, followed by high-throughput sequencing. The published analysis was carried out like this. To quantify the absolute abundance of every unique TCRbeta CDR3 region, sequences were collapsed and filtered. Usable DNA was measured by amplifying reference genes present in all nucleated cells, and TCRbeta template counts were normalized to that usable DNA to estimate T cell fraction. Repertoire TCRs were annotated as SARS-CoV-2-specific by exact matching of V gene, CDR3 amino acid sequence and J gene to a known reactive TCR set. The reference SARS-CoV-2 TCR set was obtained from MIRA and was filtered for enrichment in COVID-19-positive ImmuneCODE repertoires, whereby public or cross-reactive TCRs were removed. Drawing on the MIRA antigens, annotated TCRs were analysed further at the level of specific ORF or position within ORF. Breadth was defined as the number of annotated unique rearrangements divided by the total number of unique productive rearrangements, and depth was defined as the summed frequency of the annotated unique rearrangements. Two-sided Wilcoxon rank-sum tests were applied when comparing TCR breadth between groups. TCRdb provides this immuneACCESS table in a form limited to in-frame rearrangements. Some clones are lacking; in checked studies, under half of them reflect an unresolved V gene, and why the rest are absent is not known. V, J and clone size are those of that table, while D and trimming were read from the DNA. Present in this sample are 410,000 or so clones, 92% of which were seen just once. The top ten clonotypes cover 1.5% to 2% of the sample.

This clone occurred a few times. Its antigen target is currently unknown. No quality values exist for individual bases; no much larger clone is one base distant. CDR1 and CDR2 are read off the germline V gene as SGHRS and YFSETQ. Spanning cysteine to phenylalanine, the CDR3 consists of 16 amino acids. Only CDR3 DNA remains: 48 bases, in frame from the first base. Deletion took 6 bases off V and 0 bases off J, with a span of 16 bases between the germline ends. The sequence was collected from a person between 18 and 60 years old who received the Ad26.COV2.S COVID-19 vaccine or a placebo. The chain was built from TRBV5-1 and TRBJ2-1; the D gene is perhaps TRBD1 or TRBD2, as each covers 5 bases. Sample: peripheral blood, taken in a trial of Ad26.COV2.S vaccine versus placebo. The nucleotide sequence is TGCGCCAGCAAGACCGTTGGGGGAAGCTCCTACAATGAGCAGTTCTTC. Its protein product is CASKTVGGSSYNEQFF. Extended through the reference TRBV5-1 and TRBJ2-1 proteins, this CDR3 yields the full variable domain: KAGVTQTPRYLIKTRGQQVTLSCSPISGHRSVSWYQQTPGQGLQFLFEYFSETQRNKGNFPGRFSGRQFSNSRSEMNVSTLELGDSALYLCASKTVGGSSYNEQFFGPGTRLTVL.